This TCR beta chain was sequenced during a study of shared clonotypes between healthy human individuals. Profiling relied on immunoSEQ multiplex PCR, and the TCRdb table lists in-frame clones only, not all of them. The data hold roughly 380,000 clones, with about 97% observed a single time. With 3 bases clipped from V and 9 bases from J, the junction kept 4 bases outside the gene matches. Germline loops: CDR1 SGDLS, CDR2 YYNGEE. The CDR3 runs to 14 residues. This TCR came from a man aged 25-45 years in good health. The V call is TRBV9, the J call TRBJ2-1; 12 bases are shared with TRBD2. The sample comprised memory CD8+ T cells sorted from blood. Subset reported: CD45RO+ cells pooled with CCR7-negative TemRA cells. In DNA, the CDR3 is TGTGCCAGCAGCGAGACTAGCGGGAGTAGTGAGCAGTTCTTC. Protein product: CASSETSGSSEQFF.